A selection of T cell receptor beta chains follows, all from one sample in a study of cytomegalovirus exposure and HLA in healthy donors. Profiled with immunoSEQ multiplex PCR; TCRdb holds only in-frame clones, not every one. The sample includes approximately 150,000 clones, approximately 80% of them seen just once. The sample taken for sequencing was PBMCs. The receptors stem from a woman aged 35 to 49 in good health and CMV-seronegative. CDR3s include the opening cysteine and the closing phenylalanine or tryptophan. The D gene is left open where the match is weak. Clone size appears in some rows only: once, few, many, or a class for an expanded clone.

d_gene: TRBD1
v_gene: TRBV5-1
j_gene: TRBJ2-2
abundance: -
CDR3aa: CASSLSPTGEFTGELFF
CDR3nt: TGCGCCAGCAGCCTCTCTCCGACAGGGGAGTTCACCGGGGAGCTGTTTTTT

d_gene: -
v_gene: TRBV2
j_gene: TRBJ1-5
abundance: -
CDR3aa: CASSEAYSNQPQHF
CDR3nt: TGTGCCAGCAGTGAGGCTTATAGCAATCAGCCCCAGCATTTT

d_gene: TRBD1
v_gene: TRBV30
j_gene: TRBJ2-7
abundance: -
CDR3aa: CAWSGGQISYEQYF
CDR3nt: TGTGCCTGGAGTGGGGGACAGATAAGCTACGAGCAGTACTTC

d_gene: TRBD2
v_gene: TRBV9
j_gene: TRBJ2-7
abundance: -
CDR3aa: CASSVGLAGTYEQYF
CDR3nt: TGTGCCAGCAGCGTAGGGCTAGCGGGAACCTACGAGCAGTACTTC

d_gene: -
v_gene: TRBV28
j_gene: TRBJ1-2
abundance: -
CDR3aa: CASSPPVPAEGYTF
CDR3nt: TGTGCCAGCAGTCCTCCGGTCCCGGCGGAGGGCTACACCTTC

d_gene: TRBD2
v_gene: TRBV7-3
j_gene: TRBJ2-1
abundance: -
CDR3aa: CASSPSPGLAGNEQFF
CDR3nt: TGTGCCAGCAGCCCGAGCCCGGGACTAGCGGGCAATGAGCAGTTCTTC

d_gene: TRBD1
v_gene: TRBV29-1
j_gene: TRBJ1-1
abundance: once
CDR3aa: CSVEDTGGGTEAFF
CDR3nt: TGCAGCGTTGAAGATACAGGGGGGGGCACTGAAGCTTTCTTT

d_gene: -
v_gene: TRBV10-3
j_gene: TRBJ1-5
abundance: -
CDR3aa: CAISTTNSNQPQHF
CDR3nt: TGTGCCATCAGCACAACTAATAGCAATCAGCCCCAGCATTTT

d_gene: -
v_gene: TRBV27
j_gene: TRBJ1-6
abundance: -
CDR3aa: CASSTRAGRGDWNSPLHF
CDR3nt: TGTGCCAGCAGTACCCGCGCGGGGAGGGGGGATTGGAATTCACCCCTCCACTTT

d_gene: TRBD1
v_gene: TRBV6-5
j_gene: TRBJ1-3
abundance: -
CDR3aa: CASSSRDRVGGNTIYF
CDR3nt: TGTGCCAGCAGTTCAAGGGACAGGGTTGGCGGAAACACCATATATTTT

d_gene: -
v_gene: TRBV19
j_gene: TRBJ1-1
abundance: -
CDR3aa: CASNPSVFHTEGAFF
CDR3nt: TGTGCCAGTAACCCTTCAGTCTTTCATACAGAGGGTGCTTTCTTT

d_gene: -
v_gene: TRBV7-2
j_gene: TRBJ2-5
abundance: few
CDR3aa: CASSLDREETQYF
CDR3nt: TGTGCCAGCAGCTTAGACAGAGAAGAGACCCAGTACTTC

d_gene: TRBD2
v_gene: TRBV11-3
j_gene: TRBJ2-5
abundance: -
CDR3aa: CASSRAGSETQYF
CDR3nt: TGTGCCAGCAGCCGAGCGGGGTCGGAGACCCAGTACTTC

d_gene: TRBD1
v_gene: TRBV7-9
j_gene: TRBJ1-4
abundance: -
CDR3aa: CASSLRLRGVTNEKLFF
CDR3nt: TGTGCCAGCAGCTTAAGGCTCAGGGGGGTTACTAATGAAAAACTGTTTTTT

d_gene: TRBD1
v_gene: TRBV29-1
j_gene: TRBJ2-7
abundance: once
CDR3aa: CSVRTGQSYEQYF
CDR3nt: TGCAGCGTTCGGACAGGCCAATCCTACGAGCAGTACTTC

d_gene: -
v_gene: TRBV20-1
j_gene: TRBJ2-7
abundance: -
CDR3aa: CSARLSYEQYF
CDR3nt: TGCAGTGCTAGACTCTCCTACGAGCAGTACTTC